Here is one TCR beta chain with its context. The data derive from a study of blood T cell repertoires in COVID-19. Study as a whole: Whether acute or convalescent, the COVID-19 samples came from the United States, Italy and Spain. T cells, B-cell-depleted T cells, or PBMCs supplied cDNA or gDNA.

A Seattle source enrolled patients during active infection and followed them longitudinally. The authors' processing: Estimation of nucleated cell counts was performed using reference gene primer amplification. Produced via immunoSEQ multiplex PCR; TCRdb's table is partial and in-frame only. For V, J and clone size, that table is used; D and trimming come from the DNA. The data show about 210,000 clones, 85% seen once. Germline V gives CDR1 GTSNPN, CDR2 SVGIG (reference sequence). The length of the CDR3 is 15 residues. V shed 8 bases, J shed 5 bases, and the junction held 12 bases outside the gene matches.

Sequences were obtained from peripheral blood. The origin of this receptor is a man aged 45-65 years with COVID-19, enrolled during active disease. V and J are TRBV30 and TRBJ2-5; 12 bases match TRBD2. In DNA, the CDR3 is TGTGCCGGTACTAGCGGGGGGTTGATTTTTGAGACCCAGTACTTC. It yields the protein CAGTSGGLIFETQYF. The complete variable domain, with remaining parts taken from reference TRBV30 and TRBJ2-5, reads SQTIHQWPATLVQPVGSPLSLECTVEGTSNPNLYWYRQAAGRGLQLLFYSVGIGQISSEVPQNLSASRPQDRQFILSSKKLLLSDSGFYLCAGTSGGLIFETQYFGPGTRLLVL.